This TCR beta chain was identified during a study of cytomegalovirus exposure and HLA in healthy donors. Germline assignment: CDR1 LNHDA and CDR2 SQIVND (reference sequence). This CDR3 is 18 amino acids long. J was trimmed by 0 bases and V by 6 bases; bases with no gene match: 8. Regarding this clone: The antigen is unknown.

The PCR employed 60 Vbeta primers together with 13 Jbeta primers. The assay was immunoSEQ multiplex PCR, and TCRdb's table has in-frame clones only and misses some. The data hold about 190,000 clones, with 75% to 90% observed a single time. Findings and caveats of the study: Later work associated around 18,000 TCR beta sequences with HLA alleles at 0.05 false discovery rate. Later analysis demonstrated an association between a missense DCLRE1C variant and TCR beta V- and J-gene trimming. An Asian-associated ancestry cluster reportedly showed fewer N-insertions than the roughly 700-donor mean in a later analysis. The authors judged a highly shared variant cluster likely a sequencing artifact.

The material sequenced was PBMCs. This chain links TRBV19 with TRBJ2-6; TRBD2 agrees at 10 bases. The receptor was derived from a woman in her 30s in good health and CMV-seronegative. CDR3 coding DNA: TGTGCCAGTAGCCCCCTGGGACTAGCGAGCTCTGGGGCCAACGTCCTGACTTTC. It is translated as CASSPLGLASSGANVLTF.